The text below deals with one TCR beta chain. Germline CDR1 reads LNHDA; CDR2 reads SQIVND (reference sequence). V shed 4 bases and J 4 bases; nucleotides not matched to a gene: 9. The CDR3 is 15 residues long. This entry is derived from a study of glioma-infiltrating T cells after dendritic cell vaccination. On the study more broadly: Autologous tumor lysate-pulsed dendritic cell vaccination was given between the early 2000s and the early 2010s. The vaccine used monocyte-derived dendritic cells pulsed overnight with autologous tumor lysate.

Up to 2 ug genomic DNA was used for TCRB CDR3 amplification. Only in-frame clones appear in the TCRdb table, and some are missing; sequencing was by immunoSEQ multiplex PCR. The repertoire holds around 100,000 clones, with roughly four fifths as singletons. This TCR derives from a human donor with glioblastoma. The chain has TRBV19 and TRBJ1-2; TRBD1 matches 7 bases. Sequencing was performed on blood, taken before dendritic cell vaccination. CDR3: CASSNPYRGGYGYTF. CDR3 bases: TGTGCCAGTAGTAACCCTTACAGGGGCGGCTATGGCTACACCTTC.